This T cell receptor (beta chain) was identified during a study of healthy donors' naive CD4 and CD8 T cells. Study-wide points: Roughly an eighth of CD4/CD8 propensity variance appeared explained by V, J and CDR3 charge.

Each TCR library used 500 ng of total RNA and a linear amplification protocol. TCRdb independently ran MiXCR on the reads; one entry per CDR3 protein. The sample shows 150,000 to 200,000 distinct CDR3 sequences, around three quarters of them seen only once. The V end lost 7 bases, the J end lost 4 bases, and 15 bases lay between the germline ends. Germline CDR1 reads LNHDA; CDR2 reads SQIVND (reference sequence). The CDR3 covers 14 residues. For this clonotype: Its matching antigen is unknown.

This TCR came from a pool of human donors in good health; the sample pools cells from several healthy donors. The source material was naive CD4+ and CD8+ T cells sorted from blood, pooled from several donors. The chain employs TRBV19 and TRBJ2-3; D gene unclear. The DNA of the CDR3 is TGTGCCAGTAAGCGTGTGCAGTCTCCAGATACGCAGTATTTT. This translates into CASKRVQSPDTQYF. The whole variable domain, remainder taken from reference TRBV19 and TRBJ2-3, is DGGITQSPKYLFRKEGQNVTLSCEQNLNHDAMYWYRQDPGQGLRLIYYSQIVNDFQKGDIAEGYSVSREKKESFPLTVTSAQKNPTAFYLCASKRVQSPDTQYFGPGTRLTVL.